Below are 10 T cell receptor beta chains sequenced from a single sample in a study of cytomegalovirus exposure and HLA in healthy donors (dated by TCRdb to about 2017). The library was made by the immunoSEQ multiplex PCR assay. Drawn from immuneACCESS, this table holds only the in-frame rearrangements with V and J called that TCRdb kept. Clones are partly lost; checked studies trace under half to an unresolved V gene and leave the rest unexplained. For this sample there are roughly 120,000 clones; approximately 88% appear just once. Under 6.5% of the sample goes to the ten largest clones. Sequencing was done on a sample of PBMCs. These receptor sequences come from a woman under 30 in good health and CMV-seropositive.

V gene TRBV6-1 combines with J gene TRBJ2-3; 12 bases fit TRBD2. Germline V lookup: CDR1 MNHNS, CDR2 SASEGT. The CDR3 runs to 16 residues. V trimming: 1 base; J trimming: 6 bases; junction bases outside the gene matches: 5. Here the CDR3 DNA reads TGTGCCAGCAGTGAAGATCTAGCGGGAGGGCCGGATACGCAGTATTTT. It is translated as CASSEDLAGGPDTQYF.

The gene calls are TRBV16 and TRBJ2-7, with D tentatively TRBD2 (6 bases). Trimming shortened V by 4 bases and J by 6 bases, and 19 bases separated the two germline ends. The V gene's germline CDR1 is KGHSY and CDR2 FQNENV. The CDR3 extends over 15 amino acids. The DNA of the CDR3 is TGTGCCAGCAGCCCAGACGGGGGATATAACTTCGAGCAGTACTTC. It yields the protein CASSPDGGYNFEQYF.

This sequence joins TRBV7-3 and TRBJ2-3, with TRBD2 identical over 7 bases. The CDR3 length is 15 residues. J gave up 3 bases and V 5 bases, and 8 bases lay outside the gene matches. The germline gives CDR1 SGHTA, CDR2 FQGTGA. The CDR3 DNA sequence: TGTGCCAGCAGCCCCGGGGGGACGAAGACAGATACGCAGTATTTT. Its translation is CASSPGGTKTDTQYF.

The count of this clone is one. This chain uses TRBV7-2 with TRBJ1-1; TRBD1 is a possible D gene (6 bases). The germline CDR1 and CDR2 sequences are SGHTA and FQGNSA. This CDR3 spans 14 amino acids. Trimming shortened V by 3 bases and J by 1 base, and 9 bases separated the two germline ends. DNA of the CDR3: TGTGCCAGCAGCTTGGGACATCAGAACACTGAAGCTTTCTTT. This codes for CASSLGHQNTEAFF.

The rearrangement links TRBV25-1 to TRBJ1-5, with TRBD1 as a possible D gene (6 bases). The V end was cut by 1 base, the J end by 5 bases, with 12 bases between. The CDR3 consists of 15 residues. Germline V gene lookup returns CDR1 MGHDK and CDR2 SYGVNS. The CDR3 DNA follows: TGTGCCAGCAGTGAATCCCACAGGGCCGATCAGCCCCAGCATTTT. Translation: CASSESHRADQPQHF.

This clone was picked up one time. V is TRBV7-9 and J is TRBJ1-4, with 11 bases lining up with TRBD1. J lost 7 bases, V lost 6 bases, and 4 bases had no gene match. The germline CDR1 and CDR2 sequences are SEHNR and FQNEAQ (reference sequence). This CDR3 contains 14 residues. CDR3 residues: CASRWTGGGEKLFF. The CDR3 DNA is TGTGCCAGCAGGTGGACAGGGGGCGGTGAAAAACTGTTTTTT. Based on the CDR3 plus reference TRBV7-9 and TRBJ1-4, the full variable domain is DTGVSQNPRHKITKRGQNVTFRCDPISEHNRLYWYRQTLGQGPEFLTYFQNEAQLEKSRLLSDRFSAERPKGSFSTLEIQRTEQGDSAMYLCASRWTGGGEKLFFGSGTQLSVL.

The chain uses TRBV18 and TRBJ1-5; D gene unclear. Deletions cut 4 bases from V and 1 base from J, with 8 bases between. The CDR3 loop spans 14 amino acids. CDR1 is KGHSH, CDR2 LQKENI, per germline. The CDR3 protein is CASSRAQSNQPQHF. CDR3 bases: TGTGCCAGCTCACGGGCACAGAGCAATCAGCCCCAGCATTTT.

V usage is TRBV28 and J usage is TRBJ2-3; 14 bases match TRBD2. From germline, CDR1 is MDHEN and CDR2 SYDVKM. The trim removed 3 bases at V and 7 bases at J, leaving 6 bases unmatched. There are 16 residues in the CDR3. The CDR3 here is CASSLNGLAGGNTQYF. The DNA for the CDR3 is TGTGCCAGCAGTTTGAACGGACTAGCGGGAGGAAATACGCAGTATTTT.

This clone was seen once. The chain combines TRBV5-6 with TRBJ2-1; D might be TRBD2 (7 bases). CDR1 and CDR2 (germline): SGHDT, YYEEEE. Trimming cost V 4 bases and J 4 bases, with 18 bases left between them. This CDR3 spans 16 amino acids. The CDR3 bases are TGTGCCAGCAGCACCCCGCCACGGGGGGCGTACAATGAGCAGTTCTTC. Translating it yields CASSTPPRGAYNEQFF. Full variable domain (rest looked up from reference TRBV5-6 and TRBJ2-1): DAGVTQSPTHLIKTRGQQVTLRCSPKSGHDTVSWYQQALGQGPQFIFQYYEEEERQRGNFPDRFSGHQFPNYSSELNVNALLLGDSALYLCASSTPPRGAYNEQFFGPGTRLTVL.

The chain joins TRBV2 to TRBJ1-2, with D perhaps matching TRBD1 (5 bases). The CDR3 sequence is 15 residues long. CDR1 SNHLY and CDR2 FYNNEI come from the germline V gene. V dropped 0 bases and J dropped 4 bases, with 12 bases sitting between them. CDR3 in amino acids: CASSEALLTGYGYTF. Here the CDR3 DNA reads TGTGCCAGCAGTGAAGCGCTTCTTACAGGCTATGGCTACACCTTC.